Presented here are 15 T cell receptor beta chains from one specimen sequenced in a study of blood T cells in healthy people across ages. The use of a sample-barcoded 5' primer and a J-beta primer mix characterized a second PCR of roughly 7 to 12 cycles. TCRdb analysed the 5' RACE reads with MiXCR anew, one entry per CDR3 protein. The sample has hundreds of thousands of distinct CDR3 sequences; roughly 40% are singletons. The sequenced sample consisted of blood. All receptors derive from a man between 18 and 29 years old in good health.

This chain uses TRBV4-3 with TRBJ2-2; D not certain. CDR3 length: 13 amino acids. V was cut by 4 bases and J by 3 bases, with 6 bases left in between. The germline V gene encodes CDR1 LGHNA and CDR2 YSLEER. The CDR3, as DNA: TGCGCCAGCAGCCCCTACTACACCGGGGAGCTGTTTTTT. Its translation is CASSPYYTGELFF.

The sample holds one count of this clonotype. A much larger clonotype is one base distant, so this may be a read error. The CDR3 DNA is TGTGCCAGCACCCTCACGGGTGGCGAGCAGTACTTC. Its translation is CASTLTGGEQYF. The genes are TRBV2 and TRBJ2-4; unclear D gene. The last part of the DNA fits TRBJ2-7 better; the J call may be wrong. This CDR3 is 12 amino acids long. Germline values: CDR1 SNHLY, CDR2 FYNNEI.

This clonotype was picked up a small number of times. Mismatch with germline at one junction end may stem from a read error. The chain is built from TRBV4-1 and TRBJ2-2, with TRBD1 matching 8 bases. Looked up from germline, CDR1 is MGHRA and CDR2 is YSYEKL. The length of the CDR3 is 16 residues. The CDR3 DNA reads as TGTGCCAGCAGCCCCCCGGGACAGGTGAACACCGGGGAGCTGTTTTTT. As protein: CASSPPGQVNTGELFF.

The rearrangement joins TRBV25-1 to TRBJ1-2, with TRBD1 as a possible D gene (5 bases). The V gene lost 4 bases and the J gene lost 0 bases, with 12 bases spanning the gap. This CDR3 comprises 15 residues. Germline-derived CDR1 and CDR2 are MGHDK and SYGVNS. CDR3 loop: CASSGGAISNYGYTF. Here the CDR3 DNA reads TGTGCCAGCAGTGGAGGGGCGATCTCTAACTATGGCTACACCTTC.

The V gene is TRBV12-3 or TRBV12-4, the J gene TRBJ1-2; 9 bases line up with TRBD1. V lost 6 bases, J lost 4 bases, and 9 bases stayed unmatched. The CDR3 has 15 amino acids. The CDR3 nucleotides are TGTGCCAGCAGCCGGGGGGGGACAGGGTTCTATGGCTACACCTTC. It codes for CASSRGGTGFYGYTF.

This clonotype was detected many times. DNA of the CDR3: TGTGCCAGCAGTTGGACAGGGCACGAGCAGTACTTC. Protein sequence: CASSWTGHEQYF. The chain couples TRBV25-1 to TRBJ2-5, with 8 bases lining up with TRBD1. TRBJ2-7 explains the end of the DNA better; the J call may be wrong. This CDR3 is built from 12 residues. Germline V CDR1 and CDR2: MGHDK, SYGVNS.

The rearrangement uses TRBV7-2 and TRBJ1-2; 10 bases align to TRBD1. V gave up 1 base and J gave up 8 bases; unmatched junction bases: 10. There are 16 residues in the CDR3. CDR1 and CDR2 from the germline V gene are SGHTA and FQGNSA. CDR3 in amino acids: CASSLDYRTGGEGYTF. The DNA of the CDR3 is TGTGCCAGCAGCTTAGATTACAGGACAGGGGGAGAGGGCTACACCTTC.

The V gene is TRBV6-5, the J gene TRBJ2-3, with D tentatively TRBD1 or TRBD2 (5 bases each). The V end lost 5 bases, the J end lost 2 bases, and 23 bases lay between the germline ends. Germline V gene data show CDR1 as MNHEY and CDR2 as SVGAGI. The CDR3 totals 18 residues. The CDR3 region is CASSTGADWTTNTDTQYF. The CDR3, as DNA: TGTGCCAGCAGTACTGGGGCGGACTGGACGACCAACACAGATACGCAGTATTTT.

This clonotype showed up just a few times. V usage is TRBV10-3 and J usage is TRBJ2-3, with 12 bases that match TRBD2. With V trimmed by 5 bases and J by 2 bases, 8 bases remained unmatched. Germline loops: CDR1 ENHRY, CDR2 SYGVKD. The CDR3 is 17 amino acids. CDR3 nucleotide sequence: TGTGCCATCAGTACACCCACTAGCGGGGGGACCACAGATACGCAGTATTTT. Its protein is CAISTPTSGGTTDTQYF.

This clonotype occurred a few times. In DNA form, the CDR3 reads TGCAGCGTTGAAGGGACACCCTACGAGCAGTACTTC. Translated: CSVEGTPYEQYF. V is TRBV29-1 and J is TRBJ2-7; D possibly corresponds to TRBD1 (5 bases). Germline assignment: CDR1 SQVTM and CDR2 ANQGSEA. The CDR3 is 12 amino acids. V was clipped by 1 base and J by 2 bases, with 6 bases between them.

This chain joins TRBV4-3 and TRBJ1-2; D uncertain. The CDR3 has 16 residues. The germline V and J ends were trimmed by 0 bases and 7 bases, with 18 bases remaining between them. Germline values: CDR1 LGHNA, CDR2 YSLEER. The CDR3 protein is CASSQEGGRQAGGYTF. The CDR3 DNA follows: TGCGCCAGCAGCCAAGAAGGAGGTCGTCAGGCTGGTGGCTACACCTTC.

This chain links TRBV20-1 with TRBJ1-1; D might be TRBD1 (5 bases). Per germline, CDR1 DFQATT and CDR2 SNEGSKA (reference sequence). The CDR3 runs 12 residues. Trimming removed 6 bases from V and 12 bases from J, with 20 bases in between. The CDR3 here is CSADPIGAGTFF. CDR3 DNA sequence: TGCAGTGCCGACCCGATAGGGGCAGGGACTTTCTTT.

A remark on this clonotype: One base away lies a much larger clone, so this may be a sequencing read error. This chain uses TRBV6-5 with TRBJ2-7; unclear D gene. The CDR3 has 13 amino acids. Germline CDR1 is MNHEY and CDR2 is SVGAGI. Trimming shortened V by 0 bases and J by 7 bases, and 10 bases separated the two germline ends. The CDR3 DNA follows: TGTGCCAGCAGTTACTCCTTCTACAATGAGCAGTACTTC. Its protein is CASSYSFYNEQYF.

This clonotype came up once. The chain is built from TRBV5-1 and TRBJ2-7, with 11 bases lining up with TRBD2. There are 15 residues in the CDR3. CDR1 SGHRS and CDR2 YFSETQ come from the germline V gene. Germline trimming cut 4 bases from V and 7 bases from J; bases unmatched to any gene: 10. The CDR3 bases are TGCGCCAGCAGCCCAGGACTAGCGGGCAGGCGGGAGCAGTACTTC. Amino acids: CASSPGLAGRREQYF.

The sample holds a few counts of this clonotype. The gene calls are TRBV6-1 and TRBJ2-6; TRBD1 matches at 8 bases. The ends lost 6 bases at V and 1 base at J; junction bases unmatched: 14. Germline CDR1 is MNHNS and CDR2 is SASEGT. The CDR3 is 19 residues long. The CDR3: CASRDLDRGLVSGANVLTF. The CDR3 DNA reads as TGTGCCAGCAGAGACCTCGACAGGGGCTTAGTTTCTGGGGCCAACGTCCTGACTTTC.